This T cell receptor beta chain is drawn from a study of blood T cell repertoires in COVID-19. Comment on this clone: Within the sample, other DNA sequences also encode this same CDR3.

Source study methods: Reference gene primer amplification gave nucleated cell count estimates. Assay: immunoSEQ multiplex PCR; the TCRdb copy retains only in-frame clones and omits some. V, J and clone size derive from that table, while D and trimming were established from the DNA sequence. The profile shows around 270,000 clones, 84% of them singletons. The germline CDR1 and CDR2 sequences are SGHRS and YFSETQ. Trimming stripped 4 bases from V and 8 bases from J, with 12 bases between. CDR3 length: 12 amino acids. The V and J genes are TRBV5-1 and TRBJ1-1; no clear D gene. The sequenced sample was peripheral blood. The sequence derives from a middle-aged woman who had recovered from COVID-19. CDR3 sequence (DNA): TGCGCCAGCAGCCCGGAGACTGGAGAAGCTTTCTTT. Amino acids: CASSPETGEAFF.